This TCR beta chain came from a study of blood T cells in healthy people across ages. A second about 7 to 11 cycle PCR used barcoded and J-beta primers. TCRdb analysed the 5' RACE reads with MiXCR anew, one entry per CDR3 protein. The sample lists hundreds of thousands of distinct CDR3 sequences; just over 55% were seen once. Germline values: CDR1 ENHRY, CDR2 SYGVKD. The V gene lost 3 bases and the J gene lost 10 bases, with 7 bases spanning the gap. The CDR3 loop spans 12 amino acids. In terms of origin and age, donors were healthy Caucasian individuals from Russia aged about 6 to 100. Around 9 milliliters of peripheral blood were drawn from each donor into EDTA-treated tubes. In the case of this clonotype: No antigen is known for it.

Study observations and caveats: Among long-lived donors, naive CD4+ cells were more numerous and diversity higher than in aged donors.

The specimen was blood. This receptor was obtained from a man between 35 and 55 years old in good health. The chain couples TRBV10-3 to TRBJ1-6; D remains unclear. In nucleotides, the CDR3 is TGTGCCATCAGTGATAACCGCTCACCCCTCCACTTT. This encodes CAISDNRSPLHF.